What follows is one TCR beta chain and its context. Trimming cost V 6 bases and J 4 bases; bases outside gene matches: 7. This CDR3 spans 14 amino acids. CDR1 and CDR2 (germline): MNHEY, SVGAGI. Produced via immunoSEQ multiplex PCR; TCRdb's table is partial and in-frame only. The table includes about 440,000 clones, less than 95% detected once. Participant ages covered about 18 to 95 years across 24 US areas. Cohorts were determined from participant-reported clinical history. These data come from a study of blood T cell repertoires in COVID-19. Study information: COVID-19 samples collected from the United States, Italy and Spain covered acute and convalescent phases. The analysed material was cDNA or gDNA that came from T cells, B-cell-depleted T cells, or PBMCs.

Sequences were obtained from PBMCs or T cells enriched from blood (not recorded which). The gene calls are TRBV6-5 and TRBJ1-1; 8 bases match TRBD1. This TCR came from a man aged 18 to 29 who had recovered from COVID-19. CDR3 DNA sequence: TGTGCCAGCAGGTTGGACAGGGTGGGCACTGAAGCTTTCTTT. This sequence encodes CASRLDRVGTEAFF.